The rows below give T cell receptor beta chains drawn from one sample of a study of metastatic and nonmetastatic thyroid tumors. TCRdb re-called the PCR reads with MiXCR. This table has 20,000 to 25,000 clones, less than 20% appearing once. Material: blood. These receptor sequences come from a female donor with papillary thyroid cancer or a benign thyroid nodule (not recorded which). Some clones in this sample may be carry-over from other donors' samples. The CDR3 runs from the conserved cysteine through the conserved F or W. The D gene is left open where the match is weak. Clone size is shown for a subset of rows, as once, few, many or a class of expanded clone.

TRBD2,TRBV4-3,TRBJ2-5,many,CASSQDRTSGPQETQYF,TGCGCCAGCAGCCAAGATCGGACTAGCGGGCCGCAAGAGACCCAGTACTTC
TRBD1,TRBV20-1,TRBJ2-1,.,CSASPSGQGEKFF,TGCAGTGCTAGCCCCTCGGGGCAGGGGGAGAAGTTCTTC
.,TRBV7-2,TRBJ2-5,many,CASSRYREQETQYF,TGTGCCAGCAGCCGATACAGGGAACAAGAGACCCAGTACTTC
.,TRBV12-3/TRBV12-4,TRBJ2-1,medium-sized,CASSLYSGPPNEQFF,TGTGCCAGCAGTTTATATTCGGGGCCCCCCAATGAGCAGTTCTTC
TRBD1,TRBV11-2,TRBJ2-7,.,CASSFGQEPQYEQYF,TGTGCCAGCAGCTTCGGACAGGAGCCCCAGTACGAGCAGTACTTC
.,TRBV15,TRBJ1-2,many,CATSRAGGGGNYGYTF,TGTGCCACCAGCAGAGCCGGGGGGGGGGGGAACTATGGCTACACCTTC
.,TRBV20-1,TRBJ2-3,.,CSARDFSGLTDTQYF,TGCAGTGCTAGAGATTTTTCAGGGCTCACAGATACGCAGTATTTT
TRBD1,TRBV20-1,TRBJ2-1,.,CSARVAPGTGTYNEQFF,TGCAGTGCTAGAGTTGCCCCCGGGACAGGGACCTACAATGAGCAGTTCTTC
.,TRBV5-1,TRBJ1-2,once,CASSLTGMSGYTF,TGCGCCAGCAGCTTGACAGGGATGAGTGGCTACACCTTC
TRBD1,TRBV15,TRBJ2-4,many,CATSREQGAGNIQYF,TGTGCCACCAGCAGGGAACAGGGGGCGGGTAACATTCAGTACTTC
.,TRBV10-3,TRBJ2-2,many,CAISEGGTGELFF,TGTGCCATCAGTGAGGGAGGAACCGGGGAGCTGTTTTTT
.,TRBV20-1,TRBJ2-5,many,CSARGGMTLETQYF,TGCAGTGCTAGAGGTGGGATGACGCTTGAGACCCAGTACTTC
TRBD2,TRBV7-9,TRBJ2-3,many,CASTPLRGGTDTQYF,TGTGCCAGCACCCCTCTTCGGGGGGGCACAGATACGCAGTATTTT
TRBD1,TRBV5-4,TRBJ2-1,many,CASSHNRGNEQFF,TGTGCCAGCAGCCACAACAGGGGAAATGAGCAGTTCTTC
.,TRBV6-2/TRBV6-3,TRBJ2-7,medium-sized,CASNTGSVGEQYF,TGTGCCAGCAATACAGGGTCGGTCGGCGAGCAGTACTTC
.,TRBV29-1,TRBJ2-7,many,CSVVFLSLADKSYEQYF,TGCAGCGTTGTTTTCTTATCTTTGGCAGATAAAAGTTACGAGCAGTACTTC
TRBD1,TRBV12-3/TRBV12-4,TRBJ1-5,.,CASSQDRAQPQHF,TGTGCCAGCAGCCAAGACAGGGCCCAGCCCCAGCATTTT
TRBD1,TRBV5-1,TRBJ2-5,many,CASSLASGQGPETQYF,TGCGCCAGCAGCTTGGCCTCTGGACAGGGGCCCGAGACCCAGTACTTC
.,TRBV12-3/TRBV12-4,TRBJ2-3,many,CASSLRGNEGTQYF,TGTGCCAGCAGTTTGCGGGGAAATGAGGGTACGCAGTATTTT
TRBD1,TRBV6-1,TRBJ2-2,medium-sized,CASSMDRAVTGELFF,TGTGCCAGCAGCATGGACAGGGCCGTCACCGGGGAGCTGTTTTTT